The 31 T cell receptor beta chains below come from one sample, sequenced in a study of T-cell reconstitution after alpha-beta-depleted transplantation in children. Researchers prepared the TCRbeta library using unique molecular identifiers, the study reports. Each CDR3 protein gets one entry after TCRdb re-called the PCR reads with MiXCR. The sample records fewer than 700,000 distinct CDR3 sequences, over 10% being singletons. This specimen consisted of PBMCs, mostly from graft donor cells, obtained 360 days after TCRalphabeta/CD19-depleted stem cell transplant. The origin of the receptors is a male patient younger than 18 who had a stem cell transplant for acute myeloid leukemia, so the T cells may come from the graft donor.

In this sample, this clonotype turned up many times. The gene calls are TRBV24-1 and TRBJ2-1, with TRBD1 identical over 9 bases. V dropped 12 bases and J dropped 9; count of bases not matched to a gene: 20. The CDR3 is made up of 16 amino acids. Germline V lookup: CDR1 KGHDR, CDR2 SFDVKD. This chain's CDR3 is CAVSKTGDRVVGEQFF. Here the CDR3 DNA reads TGTGCCGTTAGCAAGACCGGGGACAGGGTCGTGGGTGAGCAGTTCTTC.

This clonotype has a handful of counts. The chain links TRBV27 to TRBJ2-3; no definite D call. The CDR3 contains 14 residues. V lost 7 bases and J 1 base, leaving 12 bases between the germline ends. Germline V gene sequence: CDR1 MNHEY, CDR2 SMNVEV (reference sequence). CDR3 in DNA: TGTGCCAGCATGATTTTGGCGGGCACAGATACGCAGTATTTT. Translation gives CASMILAGTDTQYF.

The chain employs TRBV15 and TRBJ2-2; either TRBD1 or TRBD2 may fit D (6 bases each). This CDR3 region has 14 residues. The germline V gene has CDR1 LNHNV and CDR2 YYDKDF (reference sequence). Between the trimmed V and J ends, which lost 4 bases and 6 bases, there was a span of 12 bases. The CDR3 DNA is TGTGCCACCAGCATCGGGGGCCTCCCCGGGGAGCTGTTTTTT. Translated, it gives CATSIGGLPGELFF.

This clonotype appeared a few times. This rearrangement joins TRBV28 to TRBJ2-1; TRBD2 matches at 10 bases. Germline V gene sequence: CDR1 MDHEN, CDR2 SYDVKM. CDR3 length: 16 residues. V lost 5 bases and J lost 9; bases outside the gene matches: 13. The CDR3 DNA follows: TGTGCCAGCAGTCGCCTACTAGCGGGACCCACGGGTGAGCAGTTCTTC. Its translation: CASSRLLAGPTGEQFF.

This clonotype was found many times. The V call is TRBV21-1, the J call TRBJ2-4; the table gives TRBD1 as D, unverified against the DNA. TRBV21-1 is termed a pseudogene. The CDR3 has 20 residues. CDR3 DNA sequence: TGTGCCAGCAGCATCGACAGGGGGCCTCCGCTTCCTCTAGCCAAAAACATTCAGTACTTC. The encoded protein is CASSIDRGPPLPLAKNIQYF.

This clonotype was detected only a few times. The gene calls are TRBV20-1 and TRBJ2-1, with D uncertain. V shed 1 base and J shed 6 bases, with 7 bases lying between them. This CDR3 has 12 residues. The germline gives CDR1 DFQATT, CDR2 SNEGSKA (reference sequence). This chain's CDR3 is CSARATGNEQFF. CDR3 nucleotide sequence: TGCAGTGCTAGAGCCACTGGCAATGAGCAGTTCTTC.

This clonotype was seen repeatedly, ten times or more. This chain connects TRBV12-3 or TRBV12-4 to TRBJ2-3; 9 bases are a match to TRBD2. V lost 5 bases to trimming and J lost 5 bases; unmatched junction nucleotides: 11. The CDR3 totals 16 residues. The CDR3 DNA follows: TGTGCCAGCAGTCAACAATCTCTAGCGGGAAGAGATACGCAGTATTTT. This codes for CASSQQSLAGRDTQYF.

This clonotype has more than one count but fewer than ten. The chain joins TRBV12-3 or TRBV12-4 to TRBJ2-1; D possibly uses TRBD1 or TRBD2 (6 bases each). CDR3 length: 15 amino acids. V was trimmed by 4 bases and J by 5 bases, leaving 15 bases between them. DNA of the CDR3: TGTGCCAGCAGTTCTAGGGGGGAAACCGACAATGAGCAGTTCTTC. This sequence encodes CASSSRGETDNEQFF.

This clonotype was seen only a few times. CDR3 amino acids: CASRLASQETQYF. Written as DNA, the CDR3 is TGTGCCAGTCGATTAGCGTCTCAAGAGACCCAGTACTTC. The gene calls are TRBV6-2 or TRBV6-3 and TRBJ2-5; D may be TRBD2 (5 bases). Per germline, CDR1 MNHEY and CDR2 SVGEGT. The CDR3 has 13 amino acids. V was clipped by 9 bases and J by 2 bases, with 13 bases between them.

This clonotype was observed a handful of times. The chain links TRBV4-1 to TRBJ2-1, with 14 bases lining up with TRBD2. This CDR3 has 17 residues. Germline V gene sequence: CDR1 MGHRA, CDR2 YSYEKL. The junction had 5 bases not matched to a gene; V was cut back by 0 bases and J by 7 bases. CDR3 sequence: CASSQEPGLAGVNEQFF. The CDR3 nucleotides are TGCGCCAGCAGCCAAGAGCCGGGACTAGCGGGAGTAAATGAGCAGTTCTTC.

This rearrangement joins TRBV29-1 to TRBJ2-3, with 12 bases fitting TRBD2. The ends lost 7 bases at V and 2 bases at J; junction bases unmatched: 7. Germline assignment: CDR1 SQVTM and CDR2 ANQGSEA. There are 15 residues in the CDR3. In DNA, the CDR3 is TGCAGCGCCACCGGACTAGCGGGACTCACAGATACGCAGTATTTT. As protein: CSATGLAGLTDTQYF.

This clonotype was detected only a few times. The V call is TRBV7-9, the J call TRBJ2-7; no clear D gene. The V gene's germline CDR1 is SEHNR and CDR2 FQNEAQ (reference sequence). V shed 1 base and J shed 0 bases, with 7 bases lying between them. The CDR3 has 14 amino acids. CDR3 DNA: TGTGCCAGCAGCTTAGGCCTGGACTCCTACGAGCAGTACTTC. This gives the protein CASSLGLDSYEQYF.

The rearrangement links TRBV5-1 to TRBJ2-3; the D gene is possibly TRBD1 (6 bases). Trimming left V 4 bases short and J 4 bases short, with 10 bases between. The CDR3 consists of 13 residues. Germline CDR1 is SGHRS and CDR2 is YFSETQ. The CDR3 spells CASSTYRADTQYF. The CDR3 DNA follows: TGCGCCAGCAGCACTTACAGGGCAGATACGCAGTATTTT. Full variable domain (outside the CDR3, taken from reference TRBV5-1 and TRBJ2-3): KAGVTQTPRYLIKTRGQQVTLSCSPISGHRSVSWYQQTPGQGLQFLFEYFSETQRNKGNFPGRFSGRQFSNSRSEMNVSTLELGDSALYLCASSTYRADTQYFGPGTRLTVL.

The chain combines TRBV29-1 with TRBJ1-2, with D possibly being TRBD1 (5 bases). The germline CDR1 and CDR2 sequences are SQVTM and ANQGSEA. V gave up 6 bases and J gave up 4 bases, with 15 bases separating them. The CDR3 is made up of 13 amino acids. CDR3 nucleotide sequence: TGCAGCGTCGCGTCCGACAGAAGCTATGGCTACACCTTC. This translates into CSVASDRSYGYTF. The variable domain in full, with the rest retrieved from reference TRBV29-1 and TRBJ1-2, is SAVISQKPSRDICQRGTSLTIQCQVDSQVTMMFWYRQQPGQSLTLIATANQGSEATYESGFVIDKFPISRPNLTFSTLTVSNMSPEDSSIYLCSVASDRSYGYTFGSGTRLTVV.

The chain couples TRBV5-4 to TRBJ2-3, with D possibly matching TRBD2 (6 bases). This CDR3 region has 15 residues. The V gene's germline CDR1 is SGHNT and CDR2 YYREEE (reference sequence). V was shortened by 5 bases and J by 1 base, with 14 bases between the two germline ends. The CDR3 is CASSFPGVGTDTQYF. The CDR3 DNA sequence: TGTGCCAGCAGTTTTCCGGGAGTAGGCACAGATACGCAGTATTTT.

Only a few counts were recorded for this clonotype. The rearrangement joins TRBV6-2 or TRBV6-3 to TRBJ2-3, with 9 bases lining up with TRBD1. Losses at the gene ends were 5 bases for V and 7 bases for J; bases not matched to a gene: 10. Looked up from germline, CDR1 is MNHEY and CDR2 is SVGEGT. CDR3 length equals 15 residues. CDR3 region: CASSHRDRVIHTQYF. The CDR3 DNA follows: TGTGCCAGCAGTCACCGGGACAGGGTAATTCATACGCAGTATTTT.

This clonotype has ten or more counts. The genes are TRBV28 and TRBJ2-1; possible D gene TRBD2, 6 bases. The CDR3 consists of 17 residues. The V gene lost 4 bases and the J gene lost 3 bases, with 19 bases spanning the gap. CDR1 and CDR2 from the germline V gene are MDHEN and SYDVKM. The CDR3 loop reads CASSSRRGLALYNEQFF. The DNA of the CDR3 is TGTGCCAGCAGTTCTCGTAGAGGGCTAGCGCTCTACAATGAGCAGTTCTTC.

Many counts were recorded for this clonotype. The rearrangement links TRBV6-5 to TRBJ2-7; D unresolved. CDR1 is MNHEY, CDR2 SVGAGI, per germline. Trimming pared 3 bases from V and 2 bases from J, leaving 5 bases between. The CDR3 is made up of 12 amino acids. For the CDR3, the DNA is TGTGCCAGCAGTTATTCCGCCTACGAGCAGTACTTC. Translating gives CASSYSAYEQYF.

For the CDR3, the DNA is TGTGCCAGCAGCCACATAGCGGGAGGGCTCGCCAGTTACTACGAGCAGTACTTC. Amino acids: CASSHIAGGLASYYEQYF. V usage is TRBV3-1 and J usage is TRBJ2-7, with TRBD2 identical over 11 bases. This CDR3 contains 18 residues. Looked up from germline, CDR1 is LGHDT and CDR2 is YNNKEL (reference sequence). The ends lost 3 bases at V and 3 bases at J; junction bases unmatched: 13.

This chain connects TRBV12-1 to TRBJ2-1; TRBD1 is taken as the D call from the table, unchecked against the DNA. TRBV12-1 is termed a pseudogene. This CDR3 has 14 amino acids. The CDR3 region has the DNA TGTGCCAGCAGCATTGGGACAGGCCTACAAGGGCAGTTCTTC. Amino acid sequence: CASSIGTGLQGQFF.

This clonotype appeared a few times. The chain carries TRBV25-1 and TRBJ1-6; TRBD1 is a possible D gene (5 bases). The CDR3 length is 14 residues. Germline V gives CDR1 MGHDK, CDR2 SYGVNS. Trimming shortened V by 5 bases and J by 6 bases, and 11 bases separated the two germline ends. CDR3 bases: TGTGCCAGCAGTCCGCAGGGACTTAATTCACCCCTCCACTTT. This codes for CASSPQGLNSPLHF. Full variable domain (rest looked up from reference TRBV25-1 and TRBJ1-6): EADIYQTPRYLVIGTGKKITLECSQTMGHDKMYWYQQDPGMELHLIHYSYGVNSTEKGDLSSESTVSRIRTEHFPLTLESARPSHTSQYLCASSPQGLNSPLHFGNGTRLTVT.

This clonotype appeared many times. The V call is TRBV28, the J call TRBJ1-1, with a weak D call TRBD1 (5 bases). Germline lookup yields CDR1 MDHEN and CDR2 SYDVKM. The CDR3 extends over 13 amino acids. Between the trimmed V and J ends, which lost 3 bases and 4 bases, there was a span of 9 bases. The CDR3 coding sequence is TGTGCCAGCAGTTTTCGGGGACGCACTGAAGCTTTCTTT. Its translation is CASSFRGRTEAFF.

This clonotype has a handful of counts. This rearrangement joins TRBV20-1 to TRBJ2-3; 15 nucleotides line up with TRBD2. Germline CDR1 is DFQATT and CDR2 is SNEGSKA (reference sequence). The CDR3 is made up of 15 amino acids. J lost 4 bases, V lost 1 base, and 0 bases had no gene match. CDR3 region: CSARGTSGRADTQYF. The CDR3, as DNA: TGCAGTGCTAGAGGGACTAGCGGGAGGGCAGATACGCAGTATTTT.

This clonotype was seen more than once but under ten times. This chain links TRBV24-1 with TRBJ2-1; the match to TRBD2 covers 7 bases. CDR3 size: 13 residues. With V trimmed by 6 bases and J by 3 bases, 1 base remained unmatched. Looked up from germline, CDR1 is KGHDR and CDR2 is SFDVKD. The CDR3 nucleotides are TGTGCCACCAGTAGCGGGGTCTACAATGAGCAGTTCTTC. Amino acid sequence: CATSSGVYNEQFF.

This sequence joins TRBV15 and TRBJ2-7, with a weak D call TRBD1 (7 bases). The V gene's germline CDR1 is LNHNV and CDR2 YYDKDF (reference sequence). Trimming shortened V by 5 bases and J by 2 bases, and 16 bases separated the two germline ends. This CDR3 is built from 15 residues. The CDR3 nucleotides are TGTGCCACCAGCCCGCAGGGGGGCCTAGCCTACGAGCAGTACTTC. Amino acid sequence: CATSPQGGLAYEQYF.

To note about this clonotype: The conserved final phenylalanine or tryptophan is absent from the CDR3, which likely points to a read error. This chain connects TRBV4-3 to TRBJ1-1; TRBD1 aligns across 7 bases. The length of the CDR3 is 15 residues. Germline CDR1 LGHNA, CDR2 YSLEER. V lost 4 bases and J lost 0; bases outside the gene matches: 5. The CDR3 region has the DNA TGCGCCAGCAGCCTGACAGGGTTAATGAACACTGAAGCTTTCTGT. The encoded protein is CASSLTGLMNTEAFC.

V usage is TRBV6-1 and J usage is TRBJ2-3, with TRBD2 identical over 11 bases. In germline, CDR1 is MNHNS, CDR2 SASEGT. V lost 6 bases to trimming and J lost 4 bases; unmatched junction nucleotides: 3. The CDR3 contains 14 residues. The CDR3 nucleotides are TGTGCCAGCAGCCAGACTAGCGGGGCAGATACGCAGTATTTT. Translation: CASSQTSGADTQYF.

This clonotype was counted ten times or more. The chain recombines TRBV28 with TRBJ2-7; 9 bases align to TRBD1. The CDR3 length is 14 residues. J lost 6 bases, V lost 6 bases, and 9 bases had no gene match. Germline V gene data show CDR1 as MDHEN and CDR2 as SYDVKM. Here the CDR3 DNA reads TGTGCCAGCAGCTCCTCCGGGACAGGGTCCGAGCAGTACTTC. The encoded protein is CASSSSGTGSEQYF.

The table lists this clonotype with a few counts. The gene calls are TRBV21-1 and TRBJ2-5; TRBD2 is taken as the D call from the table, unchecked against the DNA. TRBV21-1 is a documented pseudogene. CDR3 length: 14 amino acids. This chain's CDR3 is CASTMGLRGETQYF. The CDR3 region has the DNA TGTGCCAGCACCATGGGACTGAGGGGAGAGACCCAGTACTTC.

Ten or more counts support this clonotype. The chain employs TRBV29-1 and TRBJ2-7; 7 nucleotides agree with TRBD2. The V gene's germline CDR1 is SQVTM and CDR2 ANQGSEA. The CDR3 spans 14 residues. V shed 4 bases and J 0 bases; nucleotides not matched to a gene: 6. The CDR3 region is CSVARTRDSYEQYF. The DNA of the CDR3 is TGCAGCGTTGCGAGGACTAGGGACTCCTACGAGCAGTACTTC.

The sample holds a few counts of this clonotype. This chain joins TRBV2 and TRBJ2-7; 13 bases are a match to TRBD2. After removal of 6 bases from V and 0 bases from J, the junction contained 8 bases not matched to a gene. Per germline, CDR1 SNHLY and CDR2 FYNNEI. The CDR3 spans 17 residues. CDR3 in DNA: TGTGCCAGCAGCCGACTAGCGGGAGGCCCTAGCTCCTACGAGCAGTACTTC. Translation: CASSRLAGGPSSYEQYF.